This T cell receptor beta chain was observed in a study of cytomegalovirus exposure and HLA in healthy donors. The PCR ran on 60 Vbeta and 13 Jbeta primers. Assay: immunoSEQ multiplex PCR; the TCRdb copy retains only in-frame clones and omits some. The sample has some 200,000 clones; 75% to 90% are singletons. The CDR3 is 20 amino acids. The V gene lost 2 bases and the J gene lost 0 bases, with 20 bases spanning the gap. In germline, CDR1 is PRHDT, CDR2 FYEKMQ (reference sequence). The rearrangement uses TRBV13 and TRBJ2-6, with D possibly TRBD1 on 5 matching bases. The sample comprised PBMCs. The clonotype originates from a man aged 35-49 years in good health and CMV-seropositive. The CDR3 region has the DNA TGTGCCAGCAGCTTATTTAGCAGGACCCTGGGGCGCTCTGGGGCCAACGTCCTGACTTTC. Protein: CASSLFSRTLGRSGANVLTF.